This record looks at one T cell receptor (beta chain) sequence and its context. The data stem from a study of blood T cell repertoires in COVID-19. Study overall: COVID-19 samples from acute and convalescent phases originated in the United States, Italy and Spain.

In the original processing: Nucleated cell counts were estimated from reference gene primer amplification. Libraries were prepared by immunoSEQ multiplex PCR; TCRdb keeps only in-frame clonotypes and omits some of them. The V and J calls and clone size were taken over from that table, and D and trimming were inferred from the DNA. Counted here are 75,000 or so clones, roughly 84% occurring once; the ten biggest clones make up about 3.8%. Sequencing was done on a sample of peripheral blood. The source of this sequence is a man aged 45 to 65 with acute or convalescent COVID-19.

The CDR3 sequence: CASSSGGRSNYGYTF. CDR3 bases: TGTGCCAGTAGTTCGGGGGGACGGAGTAACTATGGCTACACCTTC. The rearrangement links TRBV19 to TRBJ1-2, with a tentative D call TRBD1 (5 bases). This CDR3 contains 15 residues. The ends were cut back, 5 bases at V and 1 base at J, with 14 bases in the middle. CDR1 and CDR2 from the germline V gene are LNHDA and SQIVND (reference sequence).